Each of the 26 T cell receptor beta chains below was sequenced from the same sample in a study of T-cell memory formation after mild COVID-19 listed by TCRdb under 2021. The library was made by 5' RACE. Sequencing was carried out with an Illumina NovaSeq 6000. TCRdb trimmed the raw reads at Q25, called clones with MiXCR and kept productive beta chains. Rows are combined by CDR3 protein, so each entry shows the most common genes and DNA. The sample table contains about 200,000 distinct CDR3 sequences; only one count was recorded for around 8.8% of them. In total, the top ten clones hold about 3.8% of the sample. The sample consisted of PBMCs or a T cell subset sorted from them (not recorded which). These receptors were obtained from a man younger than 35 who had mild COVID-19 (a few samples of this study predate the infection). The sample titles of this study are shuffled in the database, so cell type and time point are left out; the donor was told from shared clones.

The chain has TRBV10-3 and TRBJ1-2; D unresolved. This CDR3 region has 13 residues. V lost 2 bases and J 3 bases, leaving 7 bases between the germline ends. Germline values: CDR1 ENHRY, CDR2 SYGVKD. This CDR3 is CAISEKSHYGYTF. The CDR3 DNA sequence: TGTGCCATCAGTGAGAAGTCTCACTATGGCTACACCTTC.

The CDR3 protein is CAWQYRGRFYGYTF. Here the CDR3 DNA reads TGTGCCTGGCAGTACAGGGGGCGCTTCTATGGCTACACCTTC. The genes are TRBV30 and TRBJ1-2; the match to TRBD1 covers 9 bases. The trim removed 5 bases at V and 4 bases at J, leaving 8 bases unmatched. Germline CDR1 GTSNPN, CDR2 SVGIG (reference sequence). The CDR3 spans 14 residues.

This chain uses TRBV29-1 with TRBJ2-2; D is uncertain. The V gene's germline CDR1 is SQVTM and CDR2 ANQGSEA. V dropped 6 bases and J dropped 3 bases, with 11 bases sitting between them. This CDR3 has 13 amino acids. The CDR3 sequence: CSVRAAYTGELFF. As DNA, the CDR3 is TGCAGCGTACGGGCGGCGTACACCGGGGAGCTGTTTTTT.

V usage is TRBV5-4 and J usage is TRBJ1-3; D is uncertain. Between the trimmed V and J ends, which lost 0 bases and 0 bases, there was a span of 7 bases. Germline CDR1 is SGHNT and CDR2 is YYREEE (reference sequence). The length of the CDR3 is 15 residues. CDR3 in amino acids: CASSLDLASGNTIYF. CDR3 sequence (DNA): TGTGCCAGCAGCTTGGATTTAGCCTCTGGAAACACCATATATTTT.

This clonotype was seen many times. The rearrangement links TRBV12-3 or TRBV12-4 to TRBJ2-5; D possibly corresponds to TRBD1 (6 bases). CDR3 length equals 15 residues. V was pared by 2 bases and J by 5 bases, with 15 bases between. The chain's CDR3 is CASSLWMDRGETQYF. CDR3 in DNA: TGTGCCAGCAGTTTATGGATGGACAGAGGGGAGACCCAGTACTTC.

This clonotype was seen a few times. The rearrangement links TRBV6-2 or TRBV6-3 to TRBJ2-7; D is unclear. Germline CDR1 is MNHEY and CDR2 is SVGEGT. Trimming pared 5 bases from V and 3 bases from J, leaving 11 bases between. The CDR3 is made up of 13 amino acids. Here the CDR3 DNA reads TGTGCCAGCAGTCCACTCCCAAGCTACGAGCAGTACTTC. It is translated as CASSPLPSYEQYF.

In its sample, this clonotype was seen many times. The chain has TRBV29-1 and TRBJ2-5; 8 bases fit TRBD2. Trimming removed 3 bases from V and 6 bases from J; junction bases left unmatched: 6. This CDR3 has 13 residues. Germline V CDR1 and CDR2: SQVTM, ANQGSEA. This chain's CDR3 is CSVDGSGVKTQYF. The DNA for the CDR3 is TGCAGCGTTGATGGTAGCGGGGTAAAGACCCAGTACTTC.

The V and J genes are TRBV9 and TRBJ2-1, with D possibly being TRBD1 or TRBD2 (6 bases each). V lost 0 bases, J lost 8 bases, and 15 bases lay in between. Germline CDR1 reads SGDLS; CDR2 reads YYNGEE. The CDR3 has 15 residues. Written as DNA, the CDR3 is TGTGCCAGCAGCGTAGAAAGGGGGGTAACGGATGAGCAGTTCTTC. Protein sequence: CASSVERGVTDEQFF.

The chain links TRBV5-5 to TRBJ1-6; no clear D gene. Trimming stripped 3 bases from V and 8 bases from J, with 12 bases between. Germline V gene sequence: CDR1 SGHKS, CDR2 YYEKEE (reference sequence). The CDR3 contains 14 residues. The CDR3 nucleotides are TGTGCCAGCAGCTGGCGGGATGGGGATTCACCCCTCCACTTT. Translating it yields CASSWRDGDSPLHF.

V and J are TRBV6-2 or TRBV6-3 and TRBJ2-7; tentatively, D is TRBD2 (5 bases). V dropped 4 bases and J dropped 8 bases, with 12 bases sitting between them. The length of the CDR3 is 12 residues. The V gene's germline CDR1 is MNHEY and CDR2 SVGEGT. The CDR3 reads CASSSDSLKQYV. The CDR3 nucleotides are TGTGCCAGCAGTTCGGACTCCTTGAAGCAGTACGTC.

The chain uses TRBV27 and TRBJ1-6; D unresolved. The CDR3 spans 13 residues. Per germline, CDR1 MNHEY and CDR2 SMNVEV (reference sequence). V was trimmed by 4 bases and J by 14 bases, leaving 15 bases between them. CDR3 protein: CASSSSHLVSLHF. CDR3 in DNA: TGTGCCAGCAGTTCTTCCCATCTTGTATCCCTCCACTTT.

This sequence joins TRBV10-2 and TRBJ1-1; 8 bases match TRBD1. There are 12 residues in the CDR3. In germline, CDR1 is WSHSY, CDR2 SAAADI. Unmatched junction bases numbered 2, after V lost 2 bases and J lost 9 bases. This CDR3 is CASSETGGKAFF. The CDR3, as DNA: TGCGCCAGCAGTGAGACAGGGGGGAAAGCTTTCTTT.

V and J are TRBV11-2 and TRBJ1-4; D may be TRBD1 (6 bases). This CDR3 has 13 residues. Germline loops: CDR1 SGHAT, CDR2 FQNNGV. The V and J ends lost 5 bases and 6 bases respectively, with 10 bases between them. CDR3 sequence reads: CASSPNRDEKLFF. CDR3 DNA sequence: TGTGCCAGCAGCCCGAACAGGGATGAAAAACTGTTTTTT.

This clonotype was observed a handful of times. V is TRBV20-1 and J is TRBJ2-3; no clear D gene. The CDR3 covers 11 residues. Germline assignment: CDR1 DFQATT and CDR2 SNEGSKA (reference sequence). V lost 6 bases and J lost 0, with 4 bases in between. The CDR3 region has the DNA TGCAGTGCGGCGAGCACAGATACGCAGTATTTT. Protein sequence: CSAASTDTQYF.

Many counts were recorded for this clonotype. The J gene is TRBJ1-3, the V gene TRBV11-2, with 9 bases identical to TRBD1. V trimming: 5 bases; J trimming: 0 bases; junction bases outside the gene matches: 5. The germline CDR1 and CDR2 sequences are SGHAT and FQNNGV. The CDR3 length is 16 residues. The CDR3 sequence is CASSKDRGDSGNTIYF. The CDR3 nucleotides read TGTGCCAGCAGCAAGGACAGGGGCGACTCTGGAAACACCATATATTTT.

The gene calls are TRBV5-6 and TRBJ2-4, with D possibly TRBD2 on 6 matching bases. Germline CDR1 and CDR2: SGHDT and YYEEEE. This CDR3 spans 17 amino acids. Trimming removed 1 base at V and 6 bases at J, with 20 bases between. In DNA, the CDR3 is TGTGCCAGCAGCTTGCCCCCCACCGGGAGCGAGGGAAACATTCAGTACTTC. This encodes CASSLPPTGSEGNIQYF.

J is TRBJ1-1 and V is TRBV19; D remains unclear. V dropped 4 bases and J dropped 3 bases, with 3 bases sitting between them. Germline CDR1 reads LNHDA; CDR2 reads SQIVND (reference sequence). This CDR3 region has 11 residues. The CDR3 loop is CASSTYTEAFF. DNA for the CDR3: TGTGCCAGTAGTACCTACACTGAAGCTTTCTTT.

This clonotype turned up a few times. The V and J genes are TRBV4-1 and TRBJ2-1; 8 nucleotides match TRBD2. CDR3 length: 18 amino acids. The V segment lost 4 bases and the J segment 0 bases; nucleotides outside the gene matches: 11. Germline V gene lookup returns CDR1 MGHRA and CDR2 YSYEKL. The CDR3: CASSRGLVGASSYNEQFF. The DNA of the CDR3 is TGCGCCAGCAGCCGGGGACTAGTGGGGGCCAGCTCCTACAATGAGCAGTTCTTC.

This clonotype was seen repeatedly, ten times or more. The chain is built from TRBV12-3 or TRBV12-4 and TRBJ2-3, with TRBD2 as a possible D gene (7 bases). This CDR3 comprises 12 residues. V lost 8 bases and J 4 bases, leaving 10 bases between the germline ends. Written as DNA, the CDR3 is TGTGCCAGCGGGGGGGCCCCAGATACGCAGTATTTT. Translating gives CASGGAPDTQYF.

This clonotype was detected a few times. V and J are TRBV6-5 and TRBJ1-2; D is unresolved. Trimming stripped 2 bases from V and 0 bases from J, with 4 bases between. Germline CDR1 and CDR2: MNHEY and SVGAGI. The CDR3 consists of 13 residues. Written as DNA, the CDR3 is TGTGCCAGCAGTTACGGCCCTAACTATGGCTACACCTTC. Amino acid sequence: CASSYGPNYGYTF.

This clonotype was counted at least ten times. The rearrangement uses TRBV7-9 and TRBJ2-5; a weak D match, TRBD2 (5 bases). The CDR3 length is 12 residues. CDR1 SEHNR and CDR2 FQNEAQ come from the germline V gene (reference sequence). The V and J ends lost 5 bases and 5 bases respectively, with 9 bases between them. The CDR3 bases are TGTGCCAGCAGCCCGACTACTGAGACCCAGTACTTC. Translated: CASSPTTETQYF.

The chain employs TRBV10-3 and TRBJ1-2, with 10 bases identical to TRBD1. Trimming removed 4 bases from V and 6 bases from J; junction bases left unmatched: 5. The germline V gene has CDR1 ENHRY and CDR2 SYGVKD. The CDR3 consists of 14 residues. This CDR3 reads CAISGDRGLDGYTF. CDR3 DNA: TGTGCCATCAGTGGAGACAGGGGGCTGGATGGCTACACCTTC.

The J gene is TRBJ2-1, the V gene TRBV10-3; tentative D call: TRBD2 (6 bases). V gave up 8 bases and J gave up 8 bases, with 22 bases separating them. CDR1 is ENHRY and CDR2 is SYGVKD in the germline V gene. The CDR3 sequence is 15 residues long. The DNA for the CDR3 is TGTGCCATCGGCGCCGGGACTCCCCCATTTTATGAGCAGTTCTTC. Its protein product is CAIGAGTPPFYEQFF.

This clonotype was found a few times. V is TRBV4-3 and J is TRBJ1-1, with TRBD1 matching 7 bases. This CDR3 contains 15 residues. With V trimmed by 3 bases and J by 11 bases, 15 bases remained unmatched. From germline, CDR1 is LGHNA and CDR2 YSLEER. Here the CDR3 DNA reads TGCGCCAGCAGCCAGGATGGTTCAGGGGGATCGAGGGCTTTCTTT. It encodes CASSQDGSGGSRAFF.

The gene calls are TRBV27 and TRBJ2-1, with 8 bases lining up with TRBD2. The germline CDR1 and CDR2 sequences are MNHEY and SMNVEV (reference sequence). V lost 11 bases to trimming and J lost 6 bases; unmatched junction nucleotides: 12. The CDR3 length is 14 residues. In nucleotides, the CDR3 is TGTGCCGGCTCCCCGGGACTAGGGGGCAATGAGCAGTTCTTC. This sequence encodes CAGSPGLGGNEQFF.

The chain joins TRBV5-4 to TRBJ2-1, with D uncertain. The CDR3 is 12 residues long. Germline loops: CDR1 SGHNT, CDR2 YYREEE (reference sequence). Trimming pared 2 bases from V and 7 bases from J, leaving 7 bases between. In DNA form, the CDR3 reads TGTGCCAGCAGCTTCAGTAGGAATGAGCAGTTCTTC. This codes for CASSFSRNEQFF.